The clone carrying this TCR beta chain was counted between two and nine times. Antigen: not known. The diagnoses drew upon clinical symptoms, serum thyroxine and TRAb, thyroid ultrasound and orbital computed tomography. Blood sampling occurred at first hyperthyroidism diagnosis, ahead of any ophthalmopathy symptoms. These data belong to a study of T cells in Graves' hyperthyroidism and ophthalmopathy. Study-wide results and limits: Researchers found most expanded thyroid clonotypes above 0.001 in blood as well.

Germline CDR1 MNHNS, CDR2 SASEGT. The CDR3 has 13 residues. V lost 7 bases to trimming and J lost 0 bases, with 8 bases between them. Authors of the study amplified TCR beta CDR3 regions from RNA transcripts. The study used the HTBI primer set for a first-round RT-PCR of the TCR CDR3. Via MiXCR, TCRdb re-called the multiplex PCR reads, giving one row per CDR3 protein. This table has around 300,000 distinct CDR3 sequences, about 16% appearing once. The V call is TRBV6-1, the J call TRBJ2-3; D is unresolved. The sequenced sample was blood. The clonotype was recovered from a woman between 45 and 60 years old with Graves' hyperthyroidism that later progressed to Graves' ophthalmopathy. The CDR3 region has the DNA TGTGCCAGCATGCTCACTAGCACAGATACGCAGTATTTT. Translating it yields CASMLTSTDTQYF.